This T cell receptor beta chain was captured in a study of post-analysis software for immune sequencing data (dated by TCRdb to about 2015). Notes on the research overall: Relapsing-remitting, secondary progressive and progressive-relapsing multiple sclerosis were recorded as disease courses, and subtype annotation was lacking for some patients. A subset of samples was prepared in parallel using single-end sample barcoding, then pooled and co-amplified after Illumina adapter ligation. The patient repertoires were set against under 13 previously published healthy control repertoires from donors whose ages ranged from roughly 6 to 26 years. Overall study results and their limits: Significantly lower normalized Chao1 diversity was found in multiple sclerosis patients than in controls, suggesting substantial peripheral T-cell clonal expansion. Direct clustering with F measure revealed strong co-clustering of samples prepared in the same batch, which led to a batch-effect correction. The multiple sclerosis patient group was slightly younger than the control group.

Preparation of the library involved PCR. For sequencing, an Illumina HiSeq 2500 was employed. Unique molecular identifiers were incorporated into TCR beta cDNA libraries to reduce PCR and sequencing biases. Every 1 to 10 million input T cells yielded approximately 500,000 cDNA molecules, meaning each molecule approximated one T cell. The patient libraries were prepared and sequenced using the same protocol as the earlier healthy control dataset. Samples belonging to the same batch were prepared together, multiplexed and sequenced on a shared HiSeq lane. The original pipeline was this. MIGEC was used to process the raw barcoded reads, and molecular identifier groups with only a single read were discarded before consensus assembly and CDR3 extraction. VDJtools was used for post-analysis of the clonotype tables, and diversity was normalized by down-sampling every dataset to the size of the smallest sample. Repertoire overlap clustering matched CDR3 amino acid but not nucleotide sequences to correct batch-related cross-sample contamination. The public reads were reanalyzed by TCRdb: fastp trimming at Q25, MiXCR alignment, in-frame beta chains only. Each CDR3 protein appears once, grouped with its most common genes and DNA. The authors' filters were not applied to this entry. This sample comprises roughly 800,000 distinct CDR3 sequences, 40% to 55% of them detected only once. The ten largest clones capture over 4.5% of the sample.

To demonstrate the VDJtools post-analysis software, TCR beta repertoires were profiled from the peripheral blood of over ten young patients with multiple sclerosis. The patients with multiple sclerosis were children and adolescents between roughly 6 and 17 years of age. This clonotype has only a few counts. Its antigen remains undetermined. Base qualities are missing; no much larger clone stands one base away. The receptor comes from a girl aged 5 to 17 with multiple sclerosis. What was sequenced was blood.

The CDR3 protein sequence reads: CASSHQGDEQFF. The DNA sequence is TGCGCCAGCAGCCATCAGGGCGATGAGCAGTTCTTC. The rearranged segments are TRBV5-1 and TRBJ2-1, and TRBD1 may be the D gene, going by 5 matching bases. V loses 4 bases, J loses 8 bases, and the germline ends lie 10 bases apart. The germline V gene sets CDR1 to SGHRS and CDR2 to YFSETQ. The CDR3 spans 12 residues, from the cysteine through the phenylalanine. Solely the CDR3 DNA is kept, with 36 bases framed from the first base.